This T cell receptor (beta chain) appears in the sequencing data of a study of blood T cell repertoires in COVID-19. Across the whole study: There were acute and convalescent COVID-19 samples, and they came from the United States, Italy and Spain.

J was trimmed by 7 bases and V by 5 bases; bases with no gene match: 4. CDR3 length equals 12 residues. Germline V gives CDR1 MNHEY, CDR2 SVGAGI. As originally analysed: Amplified reference gene primers provided the basis for estimating nucleated cell counts. TCRdb's table, derived via immunoSEQ multiplex PCR, lists solely in-frame clones and lacks some. That table gives V, J and clone size, and the DNA gave D and trimming. This table has tens of thousands of clones, around 83% appearing once. This clone was seen more than once but under ten times. J is TRBJ1-2 and V is TRBV6-5, with 7 bases identical to TRBD1. The sequenced material came from peripheral blood. The source is a woman aged 55-75 years with acute or convalescent COVID-19. The CDR3 reads CASSPPGGGYTF. The CDR3 DNA reads as TGTGCCAGCAGTCCCCCAGGGGGTGGCTACACCTTC.